This is a list of T cell receptor beta chains from one sample in a study of breast tumors, draining lymph nodes, adjacent tissues. TCRdb re-called the multiplex PCR reads with MiXCR, one entry per CDR3 protein. Among under 300,000 distinct CDR3 sequences listed, 30% to 35% were seen once. Sequencing was performed on axillary lymph node tissue. These receptors originate from a female donor with breast cancer. Some clones in this sample may be carry-over from other donors' samples. The CDR3 runs from the conserved cysteine through the conserved F or W. The order of the fields is D gene, V gene, clone size, J gene, CDR3 DNA, CDR3 protein. A D gene is named only where the DNA matches it firmly. The size entry is marked missing in some rows and otherwise reads once, few, many or a size class.

>TRBD1|TRBV7-6|many|TRBJ1-5
TGTGCCAGCAGCTTAGGGGACAGGGGGTTCAATCAGCCCCAGCATTTT
CASSLGDRGFNQPQHF
>TRBD2|TRBV20-1|.|TRBJ2-7
TGCAGTGCTTCCGGGACTAGCGGGGCAACCCCGGGGGAGCAGTACTTC
CSASGTSGATPGEQYF
>TRBD2|TRBV11-2|many|TRBJ2-7
TGTGCCAGCAGCTTAGTCTCCCTAGCGGGAGCCGTCTCCTACGAGCAGTACTTC
CASSLVSLAGAVSYEQYF
>TRBD1|TRBV28|.|TRBJ2-7
TGTGCCAGCAGTCTTGCCGGGACAGGCTTCTCCTACGAGCAGTACTTC
CASSLAGTGFSYEQYF
>TRBD2|TRBV20-1|many|TRBJ2-3
TGCAGTACTAATAGCGGGGGGGCAGATGGCACAGATACGCAGTATTTT
CSTNSGGADGTDTQYF
>.|TRBV7-2|many|TRBJ2-6
TGTGCCAGCAGCTTAATAAGGATTGCTACAGGAACTGGGGCCAACGTCCTGACTTTC
CASSLIRIATGTGANVLTF
>.|TRBV6-2/TRBV6-3|few|TRBJ2-7
TGTGCCAGCAGTTTCCCGACCTACGAGCAGTACTTC
CASSFPTYEQYF
>.|TRBV10-3|many|TRBJ2-1
TGTGCCACGGGGAGAGGCCGGAGGGAGTTAGTCTACAATGAGCAGTTCTTC
CATGRGRRELVYNEQFF
>TRBD1|TRBV6-6|many|TRBJ1-2
TGTGCCAGCAGTCTTGGTACAGGGGAGAGCTATGGCTACACCTTC
CASSLGTGESYGYTF
>.|TRBV4-1|many|TRBJ2-7
TGCGCCAGCAGCCAAGAAGAGGGTCTGGCCTACGAGCAGTACTTC
CASSQEEGLAYEQYF
>.|TRBV20-1|many|TRBJ1-2
TGCAGTGCTAGCATAGGGAACTATGGCTACACCTTC
CSASIGNYGYTF
>.|TRBV15|once|TRBJ2-1
TGTGCCACCAGCAGAGGAGACTATTTCAATGAGCAGTTCTTC
CATSRGDYFNEQFF
>TRBD2|TRBV19|few|TRBJ2-7
TGTGCCAGTAGTTTGGTTAATAGCGGGATTGCCGAGCAGTACTTC
CASSLVNSGIAEQYF
>TRBD2|TRBV9|.|TRBJ2-1
TGTGCCAGCAGCGAGTCGAGCGGGGGGGCCAACAATAAGCAGTTCTTC
CASSESSGGANNKQFF
>.|TRBV20-1|.|TRBJ2-7
TGCAGTGCTAGAGTGCAGGGGACTTCCTCCGAGCAGTACTTC
CSARVQGTSSEQYF
>.|TRBV30|few|TRBJ1-5
TGTGCCATTGCAGGGAGTGGTCAGCCCCAGCATTTT
CAIAGSGQPQHF
>.|TRBV10-2|many|TRBJ2-2
TGCGCCAGCAGTGATCTGGCCGGGGAGCTGTTTTTT
CASSDLAGELFF
>.|TRBV6-4|.|TRBJ2-1
TGTGCCAGCAGTCATCAGGGGGGCAATGAGCAGTTCTTC
CASSHQGGNEQFF
>TRBD2|TRBV7-3|many|TRBJ2-3
TGTGCCAGCAGCTTAGCCGGGAGGGCGGGAGATACGCAGTATTTT
CASSLAGRAGDTQYF
>.|TRBV19|many|TRBJ1-3
TGTGCCAGTAGTTCGGGACGGAGCTCTGGAAACACCATATATTTT
CASSSGRSSGNTIYF
>TRBD1|TRBV7-2|once|TRBJ2-1
TGTGCCAGCAGTGGGGGACAGGGAGTAAGGAGCTCCTACAATGAGCAGTTCTTC
CASSGGQGVRSSYNEQFF
>.|TRBV5-1|.|TRBJ2-1
TGCGCCAGCAGCTCAATCCGGGGCGATGAGCAGTTCTTC
CASSSIRGDEQFF
>TRBD2|TRBV11-2|many|TRBJ2-3
TGTGCCAGCAGCTTGGCTCAAGGTAGCGGGGCTTTT
CASSLAQGSGAF
>TRBD1|TRBV5-5|many|TRBJ2-3
TGTGCCAGCAGTGATGGACAGGGTGGAACAGATACGCAGTATTTT
CASSDGQGGTDTQYF
>TRBD1|TRBV24-1|many|TRBJ2-7
TGTGCCACCAGTGCCCTAGGACAGGGGGGCTACGAGCAGTACTTC
CATSALGQGGYEQYF
>TRBD2|TRBV19|.|TRBJ2-5
TGTGCCAGTAGTAGGGCCCGGGAGGGGACCCAGTACTTC
CASSRAREGTQYF
>TRBD1|TRBV20-1|.|TRBJ1-1
TGCAGTGCTAGAGGTCCAGGGGGCATAAACACTGAAGCTTTCTTT
CSARGPGGINTEAFF
>TRBD1|TRBV28|.|TRBJ1-4
TGTGCCAGCAGTTACCCGGGACAGGGGGGCATGGCGGCTAATGAAAAACTGTTTTTT
CASSYPGQGGMAANEKLFF
>.|TRBV5-5|many|TRBJ1-2
TGTGCCAGCAGCTTGGCCCCGAATTTAAACTATGGCTACACCTTC
CASSLAPNLNYGYTF
>.|TRBV25-1|.|TRBJ1-6
TGTGCCAGCAGTGAATCCGTCAGCAAGACCAAGAGACCCCTCCACTTT
CASSESVSKTKRPLHF
>TRBD1|TRBV6-7|.|TRBJ1-2
TGTGCCAGCACCCGAAGGACAGGAAACTATGGCTACACCTTC
CASTRRTGNYGYTF
>TRBD1|TRBV9|many|TRBJ2-7
TGTGCCAGCAGCCCGCACAGGGGATTGGTCTACGAGCAGTACTTC
CASSPHRGLVYEQYF
>.|TRBV7-9|few|TRBJ2-1
TGTGCCAGCAGCTTTCGGCGGGAATCCTACAATGAGCAGCTCTTC
CASSFRRESYNEQLF
>.|TRBV19|many|TRBJ1-5
TGTGCCAGTAGTCACCGGGCCATCAATCAGCCCCAGCATTTT
CASSHRAINQPQHF
>.|TRBV28|.|TRBJ1-4
TGTGCCAGCAGTTTACCAAATGAAAAACTGTCTTTT
CASSLPNEKLSF
>TRBD2|TRBV7-2|once|TRBJ2-5
TGTGCCAGCAGCTTAAGACTAGCGGGACAGCAAGAGACCCAGTACTTC
CASSLRLAGQQETQYF
>TRBD2|TRBV29-1|many|TRBJ2-1
TGCAGCGTTGATCCAGCGGGGTCCTACAATGAGCAGTTCTTC
CSVDPAGSYNEQFF
>TRBD1|TRBV24-1|.|TRBJ2-5
TGTGCCACCAGCAGACACGGCCACAGGGGAGAGACCCAGTACTTC
CATSRHGHRGETQYF
>TRBD2|TRBV7-2|few|TRBJ2-3
TGTGCCAGCAGCTTAGAAGCGCGGGGGAACACAGGTACGCAGTATTTT
CASSLEARGNTGTQYF
>.|TRBV10-3|many|TRBJ2-1
TGTGCCGCTTCCACAGCCTACAATGAGCAGTTCTTC
CAASTAYNEQFF
>TRBD2|TRBV2|.|TRBJ2-1
TGTGCCAGCAGTGAAAGACGGGAGGGCCGAGAGCAGTTCTTC
CASSERREGREQFF
>TRBD1|TRBV6-6|.|TRBJ2-7
TGTGCCAGCAGTTCGCGGGGACAGGCCGCCTACGAGCAGTACTTC
CASSSRGQAAYEQYF
>.|TRBV19|.|TRBJ2-3
TGTGCCAGTAGCGGTGGGCCTCAATTCGTGTATTTT
CASSGGPQFVYF
>TRBD1|TRBV20-1|.|TRBJ1-6
TGCAGTGCTCATAGACAGGGGGTTTATAATTCACCCCTCCACTTT
CSAHRQGVYNSPLHF
>TRBD1|TRBV19|few|TRBJ1-1
TGTGCCAGTATCTCGGGACAGGGGTACACTGAAGCTTTCTTT
CASISGQGYTEAFF